Listed below are T cell receptor beta chains from one sample, sequenced in a study of post-analysis software for immune sequencing data. TCRdb reprocessed the PCR reads via MiXCR and lists one record per CDR3 protein. The table has roughly 570,000 distinct CDR3 sequences, 34% seen once. Sequenced input: blood. The receptor source for this set is a girl between 2 and 17 years old with multiple sclerosis. Each CDR3 is given with its conserved first and last residue. The order of the fields is J gene, D gene, V gene, clone size, CDR3 protein, CDR3 DNA. D genes are given only for firm matches. Size is omitted from some rows. Given values are once, few, many or a class for expanded clones.

>TRBJ2-5|TRBD2|TRBV9|.
CASSVASGGANEQYF
TGTGCCAGCAGCGTAGCGAGCGGGGGGGCCAATGAGCAGTACTTC
>TRBJ2-3|.|TRBV12-3/TRBV12-4|.
CASSLLGLNTDTQYF
TGTGCCAGCAGTTTACTAGGCTTAAATACAGATACGCAGTATTTT
>TRBJ2-5|.|TRBV20-1|few
CSARDLLALQETQYF
TGCAGTGCTAGGGACCTGTTGGCTCTACAAGAGACCCAGTACTTC
>TRBJ1-5|.|TRBV19|.
CASSIDPAVGISNQPQHF
TGTGCCAGTAGTATAGATCCCGCGGTGGGGATTAGCAATCAGCCCCAGCATTTT
>TRBJ1-1|TRBD1|TRBV7-9|.
CASSLLGTDEAFF
TGTGCCAGCAGCTTACTTGGGACAGATGAAGCTTTCTTT
>TRBJ2-3|TRBD2|TRBV6-5|.
CASSSSGGNFLSTDTQYF
TGTGCCAGCAGTTCTAGCGGGGGTAATTTCCTTAGCACAGATACGCAGTATTTT
>TRBJ2-5|.|TRBV11-2|once
CASSEEVGTQYF
TGTGCCAGCAGCGAGGAAGTCGGGACCCAGTACTTC
>TRBJ2-5|TRBD1|TRBV11-2|once
CASSSPGQGFAQYF
TGTGCCAGCAGCTCGCCGGGACAGGGGTTCGCCCAGTACTTC
>TRBJ1-2|.|TRBV7-9|.
CASSLTGQVENGYTF
TGTGCCAGCAGCTTAACCGGACAAGTAGAGAATGGCTACACCTTC
>TRBJ1-5|.|TRBV6-2/TRBV6-3|.
CASSYSGPNAQHF
TGTGCCAGCAGTTACTCGGGCCCCAACGCCCAGCATTTT
>TRBJ2-5|.|TRBV29-1|.
CSTTGQETQDF
TGCAGCACAACGGGGCAAGAGACCCAGGACTTC
>TRBJ2-5|.|TRBV7-2|.
CASSDLLGETRYF
TGTGCCAGCTCCGACCTGCTGGGAGAGACCCGGTACTTC
>TRBJ2-5|.|TRBV7-9|few
CASSLRRLGGETQYF
TGTGCCAGCAGCTTACGTAGATTAGGAGGAGAGACCCAGTACTTC
>TRBJ2-7|TRBD1|TRBV20-1|few
CSATSAGGKDEQYF
TGCAGTGCTACTTCCGCAGGGGGCAAGGACGAGCAGTACTTC
>TRBJ1-4|.|TRBV20-1|.
CSAFFPRDTTNEKLFF
TGCAGTGCTTTCTTCCCCCGGGACACAACTAATGAAAAACTGTTTTTT
>TRBJ1-2|.|TRBV15|few
CATSRDEGYTF
TGTGCCACCAGCAGAGATGAGGGCTACACCTTC
>TRBJ2-1|TRBD2|TRBV10-3|.
CATSERGGSIYEQFF
TGTGCCACCAGTGAGCGGGGGGGTTCGATCTATGAGCAGTTCTTC
>TRBJ2-7|.|TRBV11-2|.
CASSLSPLYYEQYF
TGTGCCAGCAGCTTAAGCCCCTTATACTACGAGCAGTACTTC
>TRBJ2-5|.|TRBV7-9|few
CASSLAGYEETQYF
TGTGCCAGCAGCTTGGCCGGCTACGAAGAGACCCAGTACTTC
>TRBJ1-6|.|TRBV29-1|few
CSVDQGPGSPLHF
TGCAGCGTTGATCAGGGGCCAGGTTCACCCCTCCACTTT
>TRBJ2-1|TRBD2|TRBV13|once
CASSWGTSGGDAYNEQFF
TGTGCCAGCAGCTGGGGGACTAGCGGGGGGGACGCCTACAATGAGCAGTTCTTC
>TRBJ1-2|TRBD1|TRBV29-1|many
CSVGQGLRNGYTF
TGCAGCGTTGGACAGGGTCTAAGGAATGGCTACACCTTC
>TRBJ2-1|.|TRBV6-1|few
CASSEGVPEQFF
TGTGCCAGCAGTGAAGGGGTACCTGAGCAGTTCTTC
>TRBJ1-1|.|TRBV7-8|.
CASSLATSGLYTEAFF
TGTGCCAGCAGCTTAGCGACATCAGGGCTGTACACTGAAGCTTTCTTT
>TRBJ2-1|.|TRBV4-1|few
CASSQGLALYNEQFF
TGCGCCAGCAGCCAAGGGCTAGCGCTCTACAATGAGCAGTTCTTC
>TRBJ2-1|TRBD2|TRBV7-2|many
CASSLSGGNEQFF
TGTGCCAGCAGCTTGAGCGGGGGAAATGAGCAGTTCTTC
>TRBJ2-3|TRBD1|TRBV29-1|once
CSVAGQGGTDTQYF
TGCAGCGTTGCGGGACAGGGAGGCACAGATACGCAGTATTTT
>TRBJ2-1|TRBD2|TRBV6-1|.
CASRAGLAGGHSYNEQFF
TGTGCCAGCAGGGCGGGACTAGCGGGGGGTCACTCCTACAATGAGCAGTTCTTC
>TRBJ2-1|.|TRBV14|.
CASSQDTAYNEQFF
TGTGCCAGCAGCCAGGACACCGCCTACAATGAGCAGTTCTTC
>TRBJ1-1|.|TRBV29-1|few
CSVGGTLTDEAFF
TGCAGCGTTGGAGGGACGCTGACAGATGAAGCTTTCTTT
>TRBJ1-1|TRBD1|TRBV27|.
CASSPGQGDAEAFF
TGTGCCAGCAGTCCCGGACAGGGAGACGCTGAAGCTTTCTTT
>TRBJ2-1|.|TRBV6-5|.
CASSYGTDNEQVF
TGTGCCAGCAGTTACGGGACGGACAATGAGCAGGTCTTC